The TCR beta chain under discussion was sequenced for a study of shared clonotypes between healthy human individuals. Sequenced by immunoSEQ multiplex PCR; TCRdb stores in-frame clones only, minus some. The table lists hundreds of thousands of clones, about 95% of them singletons. Naive CD8 isolation took CD45RO-negative cells positively selected for CCR7 and excluded terminally differentiated effector memory CD45RA+ cells. The CDR3 is 15 amino acids. Trimming at V came to 3 bases and at J to 8 bases, leaving 5 bases not matched to a gene. CDR1 and CDR2 (germline): SGDLS, YYNGEE. The rearrangement links TRBV9 to TRBJ2-1; 13 bases are a match to TRBD2. The clonotype originates from a woman in her 30s in good health. Sequenced: naive CD8+ T cells sorted from blood. The CDR3 region is CASSGGTSGIHEQFF. Here the CDR3 DNA reads TGTGCCAGCAGCGGCGGGACTAGCGGGATACATGAGCAGTTCTTC.